This TCR beta chain was captured in a study of cytomegalovirus exposure and HLA in healthy donors. Study-wide context: An earlier analysis identified 120 million or so unique TCR beta sequences in about 179 million T cells. The Caucasian-associated ancestry cluster held around 76% of roughly 400 genotyped donors.

In this sample, this clone turned up once. With 60 Vbeta and 13 Jbeta primers, the PCR was carried out. Libraries were prepared by immunoSEQ multiplex PCR; TCRdb keeps only in-frame clonotypes and omits some of them. The sample carries around 180,000 clones, over 60% recorded once. The V gene's germline CDR1 is SGDLS and CDR2 YYNGEE. J was trimmed by 5 bases and V by 4 bases; bases with no gene match: 8. The CDR3 spans 14 residues. The J gene is TRBJ2-5, the V gene TRBV9, with 7 bases fitting TRBD1. Material: PBMCs. This TCR came from a girl aged 5-17 years in good health and CMV-seronegative. This CDR3 is CASSTGAGIETQYF. As DNA, the CDR3 is TGTGCCAGCAGCACAGGGGCCGGGATTGAGACCCAGTACTTC.